A selection of T cell receptor beta chains follows, all from one sample in a study of blood T cell repertoires in COVID-19. Sequencing was performed with immunoSEQ multiplex PCR; in TCRdb, only in-frame clones are kept and a portion is missing. The table shows some 150,000 clones, with roughly 84% occurring only once. Sequencing used peripheral blood. The receptors here all came from a human donor in a cohort sampled during active COVID-19. CDR3s include the opening cysteine and the closing phenylalanine or tryptophan. The D gene is left open where the match is weak. Where a row states a size, it is once, few, many or the class of an expanded clone; other rows omit it.

TRBV12-5	TRBJ2-3	-	TRBD2	TGTGCTAGTGGTCGGACTAGCGGGGGGGCGAGGACAGATACGCAGTATTTT	CASGRTSGGARTDTQYF
TRBV4-2	TRBJ1-1	few	-	TGTGCCAGCAGCCAAGATCAGGCAGGGAAGAACACTGAAGCTTTCTTT	CASSQDQAGKNTEAFF
TRBV2	TRBJ2-6	-	-	TGTGCCGGCCAGACATATGGGGCCAACGTCCTGACTTTC	CAGQTYGANVLTF
TRBV18	TRBJ1-5	-	-	TGTGCCAGCTCACCGGCAGACAATCAGCCCCAGCATTTT	CASSPADNQPQHF
TRBV5-1	TRBJ1-2	-	TRBD1	TGCGCCAGCAGCCCCGACAGGGGGCGAGGCTACACCTTC	CASSPDRGRGYTF
TRBV4-3	TRBJ1-3	few	-	TGCGCCAGCAGCCAACCGGGACAAATCTCTGGAAACACCATATATTTT	CASSQPGQISGNTIYF
TRBV3-1/TRBV3-2	TRBJ1-1	-	-	TGTGCCAGCACCAAAGGTTCGGGGACAAACACTGAAGCTTTCTTT	CASTKGSGTNTEAFF
TRBV4-2	TRBJ1-3	-	-	TGTGCCAGCAGCCAAGATCCAGGCTCTATGAGAAACACCATATATTTT	CASSQDPGSMRNTIYF
TRBV20-1	TRBJ1-3	-	-	TGCAGTGCTAGTTGGGGGAGGGACACCATATATTTT	CSASWGRDTIYF
TRBV27	TRBJ2-3	once	TRBD1	TGTGCCAGCAGTGCCTTATTCCCCGGGACAGGGAGGAATACGCAGTATTTT	CASSALFPGTGRNTQYF
TRBV19	TRBJ1-5	many	-	TGTGCCAGTAGTATAACGGAGTCAGGGATGAGCAATCAGCCCCAGCATTTT	CASSITESGMSNQPQHF
TRBV5-1	TRBJ1-1	-	-	TGCGCCAGCAGCTCGACACAGGGGAACACTGAAGCTTTCTTT	CASSSTQGNTEAFF
TRBV5-1	TRBJ1-1	-	TRBD1	TGCGCCAGCAGCTCGGACAGGGTTACTGAAGCTTTCTTT	CASSSDRVTEAFF
TRBV11-2	TRBJ1-1	once	TRBD1	TGTGCCAGCAGCTTAATCTACAGGGGCGGGACTGAAGCTTTCTTT	CASSLIYRGGTEAFF
TRBV28	TRBJ2-7	-	TRBD1	TGTGCCAGCAGAACCCCCCAGGGACAGGGAGGCTACGAGCAGTACTTC	CASRTPQGQGGYEQYF
TRBV6-5	TRBJ1-1	-	TRBD1	TGTGCCAGCAGCCGTCCTGGGACAGCTGAAGCTTTCTTT	CASSRPGTAEAFF
TRBV28	TRBJ1-6	-	-	TGTGCCAGCAAGGCAGGGAATTCACCCCTCCACTTT	CASKAGNSPLHF
TRBV4-1	TRBJ2-1	-	TRBD1	TGCGCCAGCAGCCAGGCAAGGGGGCTCGGCTACAATGAGCAGTTCTTC	CASSQARGLGYNEQFF
TRBV5-1	TRBJ1-1	-	-	TGCGCCAGCAGCTTGGTCAGGCCGAACACTGAAGCTTTCTTT	CASSLVRPNTEAFF
TRBV10-1	TRBJ2-3	-	-	TGCGCCAGCAGCGCCGGACAGTCTAGCACAGATACGCAGTATTTT	CASSAGQSSTDTQYF
TRBV11-2	TRBJ2-3	-	TRBD2	TGTGCCAGCAGCATCGGACTAGCGGGGGAGCTTTCGGCAGATACGCAGTATTTT	CASSIGLAGELSADTQYF
TRBV3-1/TRBV3-2	TRBJ1-1	-	-	TGTGCCAGCAGCCCCGGGGACTTTAACACTGAAGCTTTCTTT	CASSPGDFNTEAFF
TRBV7-6	TRBJ1-2	-	-	TGTGCCAGCAGCGCCCTTAGTATTTTGAGTGGCTACACCTTC	CASSALSILSGYTF
TRBV5-8	TRBJ2-3	-	TRBD2	TGTGCCAGCACCCCGGGACTAGCGGGGTATTCGGATACGCAGTATTTT	CASTPGLAGYSDTQYF
TRBV11-3	TRBJ2-7	once	TRBD1	TGTGCCAGCAGCCTTCGAATCGGGACAGGGTACGAGCAGTACTTC	CASSLRIGTGYEQYF
TRBV4-3	TRBJ2-2	-	-	TGCGCCAGCAGCCAAGAGGCAGGGAACACCGGGGAGCTGTTTTTT	CASSQEAGNTGELFF
TRBV11-2	TRBJ2-1	-	-	TGTGCCAGCAGCTTTGACAGCTACAATGAGCAGTTCTTC	CASSFDSYNEQFF
TRBV6-5	TRBJ1-2	-	-	TGTGCCAGCAGACCCGGGACTGACTATGGCTACACCTTC	CASRPGTDYGYTF
TRBV28	TRBJ2-4	once	-	TGTGCCAGCAGTAGACAGGAAAACATTCAGTACTTC	CASSRQENIQYF
TRBV10-3	TRBJ2-2	-	-	TGTGCCATCAGTGAGTCCGTGGGGGGGCCAACCGGGGAGCTGTTTTTT	CAISESVGGPTGELFF
TRBV4-1	TRBJ2-3	-	TRBD1	TGCGCCAGCAGCCACCCGGGACAGGGGGTTGATACGCAGTATTTT	CASSHPGQGVDTQYF
TRBV6-2/TRBV6-3	TRBJ1-2	-	-	TGTGCCAGCAGTCTGAGCAATAACTATGGCTACACCTTC	CASSLSNNYGYTF
TRBV19	TRBJ2-7	-	TRBD2	TGTGCCAGTAGTATTAGGGCGGGGGTTACCTACGAGCAGTACTTC	CASSIRAGVTYEQYF
TRBV27	TRBJ2-2	-	TRBD1	TGTGCCAGCAGGCCCGCCGGGACAGTGAACACCGGGGAGCTGTTTTTT	CASRPAGTVNTGELFF
TRBV5-1	TRBJ1-3	-	TRBD1	TGCGCCAGCAGCCTGGACAGGGCGACTGGAAACACCATATATTTT	CASSLDRATGNTIYF
TRBV27	TRBJ2-3	-	-	TGTGCCAGCAGTTCGTTCCGGGAGCCGGTGGATACGCAGTATTTT	CASSSFREPVDTQYF
TRBV4-3	TRBJ1-4	-	TRBD1	TGCGCCAGCAGCCAGCGACAGGGGGGGAGGATTTTT	CASSQRQGGRIF
TRBV10-3	TRBJ2-7	-	TRBD1	TGTGCCATCAAGGGACAGGGGAACGAGCAGTACTTC	CAIKGQGNEQYF
TRBV16	TRBJ2-5	-	TRBD1	TGTGCCAGCAGCCCCCGGACAGGGGGGTCAGAGACCCAGTACTTC	CASSPRTGGSETQYF
TRBV5-1	TRBJ1-2	-	-	TGCGCCAGCAGTTCAGACACTTATGGCTACACCTTC	CASSSDTYGYTF
TRBV2	TRBJ2-1	-	-	TGTGCCAGCAGTGAAGAACAGAGCTCCTACAATGAGCAGTTCTTC	CASSEEQSSYNEQFF
TRBV5-6	TRBJ1-2	-	-	TGTGCCAGCAGCTTGGGAGCAGGCTCTGGCTACACCTTC	CASSLGAGSGYTF
TRBV20-1	TRBJ1-1	-	-	TGCAGTGCTAGAGAGGACAGTGAAGCTTTCTTT	CSAREDSEAFF
TRBV10-1	TRBJ2-7	-	TRBD1	TGCGCCAGCAGCGGGGACAGGGAAATCGACGAGCAGTACTTC	CASSGDREIDEQYF
TRBV12-5	TRBJ1-2	-	-	TGTGCTAGTGGCACCTCCAGGGTAGGAGGCTACACCTTC	CASGTSRVGGYTF
TRBV28	TRBJ1-1	-	-	TGTGCCAGCAGCACTACAAACCGCCGGTGGAGCACTGAAGCTTTCTTT	CASSTTNRRWSTEAFF
TRBV10-3	TRBJ1-2	-	TRBD1	TGTGCCATCAGTGGGGGACAGGGTGAGGGCTACACCTTC	CAISGGQGEGYTF
TRBV3-1/TRBV3-2	TRBJ2-1	-	-	TGTGCCAGCAGCCAAGGACTCACGCTGGGCAATGAGCAGTTCTTC	CASSQGLTLGNEQFF
TRBV30	TRBJ1-1	-	TRBD1	TGTGCCTGCCGTAGGGACAGGGGGAACACTGAAGCTTTCTTT	CACRRDRGNTEAFF
TRBV19	TRBJ1-5	-	-	TGTGCCAGTAACGGGCCTCAGGGCCATCAGCCCCAGCATTTT	CASNGPQGHQPQHF
TRBV19	TRBJ1-5	few	-	TGTGCCAGTAGTATATCCGGGTATAGCAATCAGCCCCAGCATTTT	CASSISGYSNQPQHF
TRBV3-1/TRBV3-2	TRBJ1-2	-	-	TGTGCCAGCAGCCACCCCTGGGCAGGGGAATCTAACTATGGCTACACCTTC	CASSHPWAGESNYGYTF
TRBV10-3	TRBJ1-5	-	-	TGTGCCATCAGTGAGGGCCATCAGCCCCAGCATTTT	CAISEGHQPQHF